These T cell receptor beta chains were read from a single sample in a study of CD8 T cells in Susac syndrome. TCRdb used MiXCR to reprocess the immunoSEQ multiplex PCR reads, holding one entry per CDR3 protein. The sample has under 550,000 distinct CDR3 sequences, more than 80% seen once; the top ten hold approximately 0.11%. Specimen: CD8+ T cells from PBMCs. The receptors stem from a human donor with multiple sclerosis. Each CDR3 is given without its conserved first and last residue. Clone size appears in some rows only: once, few, many, or a class for an expanded clone.

V gene	clone size	J gene	CDR3 length	CDR3 protein
TRBV25-1	NA	TRBJ2-7	12	ASTGQSSSYEQY
TRBV6-5	NA	TRBJ1-1	13	ASSYGPGPNTEAF
TRBV5-4	NA	TRBJ2-5	14	ASSRPGTSGKETQY
TRBV27	NA	TRBJ1-1	12	ASRKAGDWTEAF
TRBV10-3	NA	TRBJ2-1	11	AISDTRGDGQF
TRBV12-3/TRBV12-4	NA	TRBJ2-7	12	ASSSNRVTYEQY
TRBV20-1	NA	TRBJ1-4	12	SARGRGLSEKLF
TRBV7-7	NA	TRBJ2-1	11	ASSLVLGNEQF
TRBV5-1	NA	TRBJ2-7	13	ASRPPRRGSDEQY
TRBV6-2/TRBV6-3	NA	TRBJ2-6	13	ASRLTTAGANVLT
TRBV7-2	NA	TRBJ2-1	13	ASSYLAGGVNEQF
TRBV7-3	NA	TRBJ2-1	14	ASSLLPSGRFNEQF
TRBV29-1	NA	TRBJ2-7	9	SVVIGYEQY
TRBV7-8	NA	TRBJ2-1	16	ASSLVPGGQGSYNEQF
TRBV2	NA	TRBJ2-5	14	ASSEEVREGRETQY
TRBV30	once	TRBJ1-5	13	AWSVWGQGNQPQH
TRBV6-5	NA	TRBJ2-1	14	ASSYHLSSSYNEQF
TRBV4-1	NA	TRBJ2-3	12	ASSQGSNPDTQY
TRBV25-1	NA	TRBJ2-7	15	ASSEFLPSGGSYEQY
TRBV5-1	NA	TRBJ2-7	13	ASSWGTEHSYEQY